This TCR beta chain was sequenced in a study of vaccination and CD4 T cells after COVID-19. The Oncomine TCR Beta short-read assay was applied to DNA of cultured CD4+ T cells. Someone extracted genomic DNA from cultured CD4+ T cells. MiXCR, run by TCRdb on the PCR reads, gives a single entry per CDR3 protein. The data show thousands of distinct CDR3 sequences, with 28% seen just once and about 11% held by the top ten. With 6 bases removed from V and 2 bases from J, the gap between germline ends came to 14 bases. CDR1 and CDR2 from the germline V gene are MNHNS and SASEGT. The CDR3 loop spans 15 amino acids. Treatment reported: roughly ten-day PBMC culture with coronavirus spike peptide pools or control peptides (ViraFEST assay). According to the study, CD4+ T cells from the unexposed donor were gathered ahead of the COVID-19 pandemic (2011-2018). Regarding this clonotype: The antigen is unknown.

The rearrangement links TRBV6-1 to TRBJ1-3; tentatively, D is TRBD1 (6 bases). The sample taken for sequencing was CD4+ T cells from blood, cultured in vitro. The clonotype comes from a human donor in good health. The CDR3 DNA reads as TGTGCCAGCAGCGCTACAGGGAACACTGGAAACACCATATATTTT. The encoded protein is CASSATGNTGNTIYF.